This T cell receptor beta chain was profiled in a study of blood T cell repertoires in COVID-19. About the study: T cells, B-cell-depleted T cells, or PBMCs provided the cDNA or gDNA that served as material.

Per the authors' pipeline: It was from reference gene primer amplification that nucleated cell counts were estimated. Assay used: immunoSEQ multiplex PCR; TCRdb lists only in-frame clones, some missing. V, J and clone size derive from that table, while D and trimming were established from the DNA sequence. The sample lists approximately 55,000 clones, around four fifths seen once, with approximately 21% in the top ten. This clone occurred a few times. What was sequenced was peripheral blood. This clonotype was obtained from a young man with COVID-19, enrolled during active disease.

DNA of the CDR3: TGCGCCAGCAGCCAAGGGACAGGGGGCTGGGAGCAGTACTTC. Encoded protein: CASSQGTGGWEQYF. This chain links TRBV4-3 with TRBJ2-7, with 11 positions matching TRBD1. The length of the CDR3 is 14 residues. Germline V lookup: CDR1 LGHNA, CDR2 YSLEER. The V and J ends lost 1 base and 7 bases, in that order; junction bases with no gene match: 3.